This T cell receptor beta chain was sequenced for a study of shared clonotypes between healthy human individuals. Study summary: The cohort had a couple of women and three men, ages 18 to 49. Researchers assigned three CD4 naive, three CD4 memory, two CD8 naive and one CD8 memory plate to each donor.

Naivety among CD8 cells was defined by CD45RO negativity and positive CCR7 selection, thereby excluding terminally differentiated effector memory CD45RA+ cells. The method was immunoSEQ multiplex PCR; TCRdb's version includes in-frame clones alone and lacks a portion of them. The data contain some 800,000 clones, 92% of them singletons. Trimming removed 0 bases from V and 4 bases from J; junction bases left unmatched: 4. This CDR3 spans 16 amino acids. Germline V gene lookup returns CDR1 LNHNV and CDR2 YYDKDF (reference sequence). Concerning this clone: This sample includes further DNA sequences coding for the same CDR3.

The sequenced sample consisted of naive CD8+ T cells sorted from blood. V gene TRBV15 combines with J gene TRBJ2-1, with 9 bases matching TRBD2. The source is a man aged 30 to 39 in good health. The CDR3 protein is CATSRDRLAGYNEQFF. CDR3 nucleotide sequence: TGTGCCACCAGCAGAGATAGGCTAGCGGGATACAATGAGCAGTTCTTC.